This T cell receptor (beta chain) is from a study of CD8+CD57+ T cells in acquired aplastic anemia. CDR3 and TCR beta VDJ profiling relied on genomic DNA as the template. TCRdb reprocessed the reads via MiXCR and lists one record per CDR3 protein. This sample carries roughly 240,000 distinct CDR3 sequences, 47% of them seen once, and the ten largest clones take 7% to 9.5%. CD8+CD57+ cell expansion had been shown by flow cytometry in patients chosen for sequencing. The clonotype comes from a human donor with aplastic anemia. The specimen sequenced was sorted CD4+, CD8+, or CD8+CD57+ T cells (not recorded which) from PBMCs.

The CDR3 region has the DNA TGCGCCAGCAGTGGGAGGGGCAGGGTGAGTCAGCCCCAGCATTTT. Protein sequence: CASSGRGRVSQPQHF. The rearrangement joins TRBV10-1 to TRBJ1-5; a weak D match, TRBD1 (5 bases). Trimming stripped 4 bases from V and 6 bases from J, with 16 bases between. Per germline, CDR1 WNHNN and CDR2 SYGVQD (reference sequence). CDR3 length: 15 residues.